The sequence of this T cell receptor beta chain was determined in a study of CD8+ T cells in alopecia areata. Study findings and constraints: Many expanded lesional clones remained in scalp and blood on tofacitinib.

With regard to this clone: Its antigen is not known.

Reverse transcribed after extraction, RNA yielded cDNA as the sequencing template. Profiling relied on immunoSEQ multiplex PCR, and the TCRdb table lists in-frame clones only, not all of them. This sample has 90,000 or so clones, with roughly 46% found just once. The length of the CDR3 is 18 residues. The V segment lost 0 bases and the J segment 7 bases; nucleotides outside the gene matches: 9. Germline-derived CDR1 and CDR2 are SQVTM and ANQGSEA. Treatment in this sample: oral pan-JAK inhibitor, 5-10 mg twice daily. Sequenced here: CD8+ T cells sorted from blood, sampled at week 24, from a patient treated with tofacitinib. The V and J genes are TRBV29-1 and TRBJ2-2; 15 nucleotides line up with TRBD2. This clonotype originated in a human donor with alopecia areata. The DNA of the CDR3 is TGCAGCGTTGAAGAATATAGGACTAGCGGGAGGGCATACGGGGAGCTGTTTTTT. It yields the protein CSVEEYRTSGRAYGELFF.